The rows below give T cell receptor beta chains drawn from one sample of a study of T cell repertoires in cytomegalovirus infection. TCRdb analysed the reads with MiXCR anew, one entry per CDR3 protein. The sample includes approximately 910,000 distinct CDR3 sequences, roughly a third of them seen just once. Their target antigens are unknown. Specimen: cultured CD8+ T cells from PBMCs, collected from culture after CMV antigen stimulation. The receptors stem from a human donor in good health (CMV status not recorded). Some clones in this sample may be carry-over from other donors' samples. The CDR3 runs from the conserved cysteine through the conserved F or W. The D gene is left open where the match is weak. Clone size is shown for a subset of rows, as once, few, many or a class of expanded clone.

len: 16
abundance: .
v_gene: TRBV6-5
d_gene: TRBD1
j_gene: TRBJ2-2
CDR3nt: TGTGCCAGCAGTTACCTCGGACAGGGGGCTGCCGGGGAACTGTTTTTT
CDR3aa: CASSYLGQGAAGELFF

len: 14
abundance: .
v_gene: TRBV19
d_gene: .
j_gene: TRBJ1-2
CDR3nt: TGTGCCAGTAGTACCTTCGGTGGGGAGGGTGGCTACACCTTC
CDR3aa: CASSTFGGEGGYTF

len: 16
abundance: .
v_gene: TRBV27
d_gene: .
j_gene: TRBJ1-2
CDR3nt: TGTGCCAGCAGTTTATCGGGGCCAGGGCTTTACTATGGCTACACCTTC
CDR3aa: CASSLSGPGLYYGYTF

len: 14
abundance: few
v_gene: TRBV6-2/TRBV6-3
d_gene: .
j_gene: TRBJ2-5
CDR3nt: TGTGCCAGCAGGGACTACTGGAACCAAGAGACCCAGTACTTC
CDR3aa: CASRDYWNQETQYF

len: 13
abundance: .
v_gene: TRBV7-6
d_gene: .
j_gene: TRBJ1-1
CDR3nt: TGTGCCAGCAGCCCAACGCTCCTAGGTGAAGCTTTCTTT
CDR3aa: CASSPTLLGEAFF

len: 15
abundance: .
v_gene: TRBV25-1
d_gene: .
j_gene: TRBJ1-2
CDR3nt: TGTGCCAGCAGTGAAGGAGGCAGGATGAACTATGGCTACACCTTC
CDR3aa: CASSEGGRMNYGYTF

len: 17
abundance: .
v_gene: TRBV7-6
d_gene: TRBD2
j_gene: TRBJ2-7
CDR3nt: TGTGCCAGCAGCCACATACCTGGGACTAGCGGAACCTACGAGCAGTACTTC
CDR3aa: CASSHIPGTSGTYEQYF

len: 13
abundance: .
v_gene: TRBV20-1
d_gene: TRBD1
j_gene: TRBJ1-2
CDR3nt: TGCAGTGCAACCGGGACAGGAGACTATGGCTACACCTTC
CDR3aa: CSATGTGDYGYTF

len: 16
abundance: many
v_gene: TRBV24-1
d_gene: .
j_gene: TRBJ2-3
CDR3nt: TGTGCCACCAGTGATTTGATGGGGGAAAACACAGATACGCAGTATTTT
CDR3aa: CATSDLMGENTDTQYF

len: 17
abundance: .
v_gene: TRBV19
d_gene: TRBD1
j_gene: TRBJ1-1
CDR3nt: TGTGCCAGTAGTCCCGGACAGGGATCGGGAAGACTTTTTGAAGCTTTCTTT
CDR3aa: CASSPGQGSGRLFEAFF

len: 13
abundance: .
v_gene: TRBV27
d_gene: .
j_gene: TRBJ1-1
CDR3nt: TGTGCCAGCAACAAAACAGGGAACACTGAAGCTTTCTTT
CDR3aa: CASNKTGNTEAFF

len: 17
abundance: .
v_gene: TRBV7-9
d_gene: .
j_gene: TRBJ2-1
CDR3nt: TGTGCCAGCAGCTCCTTAAGAGGCCGATCGGGTATTAATGAGCAGTTCTTC
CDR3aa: CASSSLRGRSGINEQFF

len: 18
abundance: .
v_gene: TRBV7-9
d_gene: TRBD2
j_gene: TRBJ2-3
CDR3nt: TGTGCCAGCACCCTCCCCCCCGAACTAGCGGGGAGAGGAGATACGCAGTATTTT
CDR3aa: CASTLPPELAGRGDTQYF

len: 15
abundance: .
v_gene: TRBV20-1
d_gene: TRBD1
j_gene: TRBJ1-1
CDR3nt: TGCAGTGCTAGACCGGACAGGGGGCCGCGGACTGAAGCTTTCTTT
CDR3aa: CSARPDRGPRTEAFF

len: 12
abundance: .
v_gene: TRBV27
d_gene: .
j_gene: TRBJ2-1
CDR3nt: TGTGCCAGCAGTAAGGTCTCGGGTGAGCAGTTCTTC
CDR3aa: CASSKVSGEQFF

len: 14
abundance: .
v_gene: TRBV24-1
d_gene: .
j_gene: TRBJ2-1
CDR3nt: TGTGCCACCAGTGATTTGGACAGGTACAATGAGCAGTTCTTC
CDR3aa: CATSDLDRYNEQFF

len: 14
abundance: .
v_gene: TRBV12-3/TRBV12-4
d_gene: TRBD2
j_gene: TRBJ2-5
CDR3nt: TGTGCCAGCAGCGCCCTCGGGAGGGCGGAGACCCAGTACTTC
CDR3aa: CASSALGRAETQYF

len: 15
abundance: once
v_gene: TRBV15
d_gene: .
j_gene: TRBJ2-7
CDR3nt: TGTGCCACCAGCAGGACGCACGAAATTTGGGACGAGCAGTACTTC
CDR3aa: CATSRTHEIWDEQYF

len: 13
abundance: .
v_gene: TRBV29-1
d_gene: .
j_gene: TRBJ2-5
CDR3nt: TGCAGCGTTGAAGATTTACGCAGCAGGGCCCAGTACTTC
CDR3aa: CSVEDLRSRAQYF

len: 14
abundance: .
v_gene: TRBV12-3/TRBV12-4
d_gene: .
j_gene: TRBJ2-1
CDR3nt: TGTGCCAGCGGAGGGTGGCCTACACACGATGAGCAGTTCTTC
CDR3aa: CASGGWPTHDEQFF

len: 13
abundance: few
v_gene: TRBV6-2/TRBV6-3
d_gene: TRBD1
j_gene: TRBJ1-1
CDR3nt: TGTGCCAGCAGTCAGCAGGGGGCCACTGAAGCTTTCTTT
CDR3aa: CASSQQGATEAFF

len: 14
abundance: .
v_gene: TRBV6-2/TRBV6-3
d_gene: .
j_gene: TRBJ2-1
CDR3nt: TGTGTCAGCAGTTACCCAGGGGACTACAATGAGCAGTTCTTC
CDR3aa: CVSSYPGDYNEQFF

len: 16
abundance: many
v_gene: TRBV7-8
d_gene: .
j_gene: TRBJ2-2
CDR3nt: TGTGCCAGCAGCTTAGTCGAACAGGGCTACACCGGGGAGCTGTTTTTT
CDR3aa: CASSLVEQGYTGELFF

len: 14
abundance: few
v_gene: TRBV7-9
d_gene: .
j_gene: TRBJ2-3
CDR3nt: TGTGCCAGCGGAGGGGGAGGCAGGACAGATACGCAGTATTTT
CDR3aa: CASGGGGRTDTQYF

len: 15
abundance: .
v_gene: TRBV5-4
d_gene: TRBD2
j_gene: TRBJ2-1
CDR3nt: TGTGCCAGCAGCTTCACTGCGGGGGGGAATAATGAGCAGTTCTTC
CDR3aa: CASSFTAGGNNEQFF

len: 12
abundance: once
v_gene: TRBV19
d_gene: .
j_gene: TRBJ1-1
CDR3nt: TGTGCCAGTAGTATAGGGGCGAACGGAGCTTTCTTT
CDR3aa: CASSIGANGAFF

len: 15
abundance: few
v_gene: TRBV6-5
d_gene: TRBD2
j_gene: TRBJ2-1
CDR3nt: TGTGCCAGCAGACCCGGGACTAGCGGGAGGGATGAGCAGTTCTTC
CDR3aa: CASRPGTSGRDEQFF

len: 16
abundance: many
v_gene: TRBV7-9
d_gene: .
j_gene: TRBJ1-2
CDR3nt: TGTGCCAGCAGCTTCTCCTCGACAGGAGGGGACTATGGCTACACCTTC
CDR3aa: CASSFSSTGGDYGYTF

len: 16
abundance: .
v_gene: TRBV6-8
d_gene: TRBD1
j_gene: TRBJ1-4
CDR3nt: TGTACCAGCAGTTACTCCCCGGGACAGTATAATGAAAAACTGTTTTTT
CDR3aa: CTSSYSPGQYNEKLFF

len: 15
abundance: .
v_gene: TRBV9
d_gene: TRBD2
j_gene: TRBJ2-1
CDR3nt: TGTGCCAGCACCCAGGGGGTAGCGGGGGGAAGTGAGCAGTTCTTC
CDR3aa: CASTQGVAGGSEQFF

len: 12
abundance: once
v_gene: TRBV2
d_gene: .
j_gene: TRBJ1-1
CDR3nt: TGTGCCAGGGGGGGAATGAACACTGAAGCTTTCTTT
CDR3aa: CARGGMNTEAFF

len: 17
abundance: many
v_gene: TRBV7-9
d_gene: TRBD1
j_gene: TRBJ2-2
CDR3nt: TGTGCCAGCAGCTTCGCCACCGGGACAGGGTTGACCGGGGAGCTGTTTTTT
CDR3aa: CASSFATGTGLTGELFF

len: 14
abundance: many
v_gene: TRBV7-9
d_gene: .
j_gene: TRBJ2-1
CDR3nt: TGTGCCAGCAGCTTAGCCCAGAATTACAATGAGCAGTTCTTC
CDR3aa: CASSLAQNYNEQFF

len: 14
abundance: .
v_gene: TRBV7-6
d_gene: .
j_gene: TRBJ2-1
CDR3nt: TGTGCCAGCAGCCCTGAGTCCAGGTACAATGAGCAGTTCTTC
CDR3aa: CASSPESRYNEQFF

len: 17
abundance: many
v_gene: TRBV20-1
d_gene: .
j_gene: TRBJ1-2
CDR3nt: TGCAGTGCTAGAGGGCTAAGTGGCGAGACACCACCCCATGGCTACACCTTC
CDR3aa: CSARGLSGETPPHGYTF

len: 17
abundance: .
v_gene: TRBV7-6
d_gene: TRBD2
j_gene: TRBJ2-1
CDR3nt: TGTGCCAGCAGCCGTAGACTAGCGGGGCTTTCCAACAATGAGCAGTTCTTC
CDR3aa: CASSRRLAGLSNNEQFF

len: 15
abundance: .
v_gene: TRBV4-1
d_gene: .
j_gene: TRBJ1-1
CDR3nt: TGCGCCAGCAGCCAAGACAGGGGCGATGGGACTGAAGCTTTCTTT
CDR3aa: CASSQDRGDGTEAFF

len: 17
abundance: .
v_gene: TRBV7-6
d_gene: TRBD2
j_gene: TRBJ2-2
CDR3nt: TGTGCCAGCAGCTCAGCCTTAGCGGGGGTAATCACCGGGGAGCTGTTTTTT
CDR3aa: CASSSALAGVITGELFF

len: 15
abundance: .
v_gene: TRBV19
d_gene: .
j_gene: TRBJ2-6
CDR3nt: TGTGCCAGTAGTATCGGGCCCTCTGGGGCCAACGTCCTGACTTTC
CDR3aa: CASSIGPSGANVLTF

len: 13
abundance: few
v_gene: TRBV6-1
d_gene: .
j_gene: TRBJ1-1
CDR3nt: TGTGCCAGCAGCGACAGTTTTGGGACTGAAGCTTTCTTT
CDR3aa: CASSDSFGTEAFF

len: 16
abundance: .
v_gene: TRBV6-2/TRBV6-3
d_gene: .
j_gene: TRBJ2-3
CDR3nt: TGTGCCAGCAGTTCCCTACAGGGATTTCGCACAGATACGCAGTATTTT
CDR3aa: CASSSLQGFRTDTQYF

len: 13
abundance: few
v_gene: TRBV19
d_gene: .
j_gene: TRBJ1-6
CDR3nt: TGTGCCAGTACGTCCGCAGGCTGGAATTCCCTCCACTTT
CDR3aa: CASTSAGWNSLHF

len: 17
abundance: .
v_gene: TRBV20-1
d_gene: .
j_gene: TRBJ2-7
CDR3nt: TGCAGTGCTAGAGATCTCCGGACAGTCAACGGCCGCTACGAGCAGTACTTC
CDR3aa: CSARDLRTVNGRYEQYF

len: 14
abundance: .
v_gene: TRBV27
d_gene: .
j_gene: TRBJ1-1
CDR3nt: TGTGCCAGCAGTACCTCCCCCCGTGGGACTGAAGCTTTCTTT
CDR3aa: CASSTSPRGTEAFF

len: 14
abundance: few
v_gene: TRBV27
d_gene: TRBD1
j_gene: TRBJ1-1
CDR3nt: TGTGCCAGCAAAATAGGGGGCGGAACAACTGAAGCTTTCTTT
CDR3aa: CASKIGGGTTEAFF

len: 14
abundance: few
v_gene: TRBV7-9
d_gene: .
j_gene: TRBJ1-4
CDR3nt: TGTGCCAGCAGATCGGGGTCCGAGGGCGAAAAACTGTTTTTT
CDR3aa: CASRSGSEGEKLFF

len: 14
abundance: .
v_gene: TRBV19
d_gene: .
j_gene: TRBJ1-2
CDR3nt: TGTGCCAGTAGTGGATCCGGCGGGGTGGAGGGCTACACCTTC
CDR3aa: CASSGSGGVEGYTF

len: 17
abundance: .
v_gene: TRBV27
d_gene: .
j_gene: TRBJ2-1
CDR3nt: TGTGCCAGCAGTTTATCTAGGTCTCAGGGAGGCTACAATGAGCAGTTCTTC
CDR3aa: CASSLSRSQGGYNEQFF

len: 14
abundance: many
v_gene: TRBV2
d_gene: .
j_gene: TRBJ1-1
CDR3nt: TGTGCCAGCAGTCCCCTCGGGGGTTCTGCTGAAGCTTTCTTT
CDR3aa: CASSPLGGSAEAFF

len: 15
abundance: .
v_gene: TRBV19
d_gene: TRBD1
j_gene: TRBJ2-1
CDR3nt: TGTGCCAGTAGTATATCGGACAGGGATTTCGATGAGCAGTTCTTC
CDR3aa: CASSISDRDFDEQFF